This T cell receptor (beta chain) was recovered during a study of vaccination and CD4 T cells after COVID-19. The treatment denotes: roughly ten-day PBMC culture with coronavirus spike peptide pools or control peptides (ViraFEST assay). On this clonotype: Antigen: not known.

Germline V gene data show CDR1 as MNHEY and CDR2 as SVGEGT. With 6 bases clipped from V and 6 bases from J, the junction kept 5 bases outside the gene matches. This CDR3 has 13 residues. Sequencing of DNA taken from cultured CD4+ T cells relied on the Oncomine TCR Beta short-read assay. Cultured CD4+ T cells yielded the extracted genomic DNA. Each CDR3 protein is one row after TCRdb ran MiXCR on the PCR reads. Among around 10,000 distinct CDR3 sequences, around 55% were seen once, and the ten largest hold about a third. This chain connects TRBV6-2 or TRBV6-3 to TRBJ1-5; 7 bases match TRBD1. The source is a human donor who had recovered from COVID-19. Material: CD4+ T cells from blood, cultured in vitro. The CDR3 spells CASSYRGSQPQHF. The CDR3 DNA follows: TGTGCCAGCAGCTACAGGGGAAGTCAGCCCCAGCATTTT.